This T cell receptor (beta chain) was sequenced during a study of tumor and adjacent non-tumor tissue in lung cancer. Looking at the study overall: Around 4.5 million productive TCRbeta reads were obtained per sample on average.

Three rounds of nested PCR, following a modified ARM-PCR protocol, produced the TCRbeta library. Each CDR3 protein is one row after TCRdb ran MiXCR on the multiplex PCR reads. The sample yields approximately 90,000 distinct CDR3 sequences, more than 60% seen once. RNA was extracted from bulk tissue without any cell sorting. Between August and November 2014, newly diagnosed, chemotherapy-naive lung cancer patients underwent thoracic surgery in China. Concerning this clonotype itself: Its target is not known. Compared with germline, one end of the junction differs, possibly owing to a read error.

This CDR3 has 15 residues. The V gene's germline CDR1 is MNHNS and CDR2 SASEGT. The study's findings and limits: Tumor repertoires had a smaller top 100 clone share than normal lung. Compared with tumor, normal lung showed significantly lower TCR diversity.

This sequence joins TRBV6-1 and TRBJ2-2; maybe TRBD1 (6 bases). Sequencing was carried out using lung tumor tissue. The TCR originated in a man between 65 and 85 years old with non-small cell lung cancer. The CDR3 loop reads CAGKRGHQTTGELFF. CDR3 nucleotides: TGTGCGGGCAAACGGGGACACCAGACGACCGGGGAACTGTTTTTT.